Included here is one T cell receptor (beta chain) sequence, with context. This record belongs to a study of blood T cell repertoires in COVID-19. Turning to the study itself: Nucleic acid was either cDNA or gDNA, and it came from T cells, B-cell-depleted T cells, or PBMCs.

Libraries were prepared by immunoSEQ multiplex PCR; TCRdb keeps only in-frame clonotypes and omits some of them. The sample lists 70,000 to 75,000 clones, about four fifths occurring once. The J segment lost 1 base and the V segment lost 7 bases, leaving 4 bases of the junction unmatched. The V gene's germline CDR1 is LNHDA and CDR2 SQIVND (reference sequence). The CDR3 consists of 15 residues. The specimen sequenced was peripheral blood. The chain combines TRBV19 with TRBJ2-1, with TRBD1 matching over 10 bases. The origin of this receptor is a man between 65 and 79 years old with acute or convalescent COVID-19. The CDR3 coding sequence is TGTGCCAGTATCCGGACAGGGGGGTCCTACAATGAGCAGTTCTTC. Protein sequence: CASIRTGGSYNEQFF.